This TCR beta chain appears in the sequencing data of a study of control samples from healthy donors and cancer patients. Trimming cost V 8 bases and J 5 bases, with 13 bases left between them. The CDR3 is 12 residues long. Germline V gene data show CDR1 as WNHNN and CDR2 as SYGVQD (reference sequence). Profiling relied on immunoSEQ multiplex PCR, and the TCRdb table lists in-frame clones only, not all of them. The data hold a few hundred thousand clones, with around 90% observed a single time. The chain links TRBV10-1 to TRBJ2-7, with D possibly matching TRBD2 (5 bases). Sequenced: PBMCs. This receptor was identified in a man in his forties or fifties with head and neck cancer. The CDR3 protein is CASAEGINEQYF. The CDR3 DNA sequence: TGCGCCAGCGCCGAGGGTATCAACGAGCAGTACTTC.